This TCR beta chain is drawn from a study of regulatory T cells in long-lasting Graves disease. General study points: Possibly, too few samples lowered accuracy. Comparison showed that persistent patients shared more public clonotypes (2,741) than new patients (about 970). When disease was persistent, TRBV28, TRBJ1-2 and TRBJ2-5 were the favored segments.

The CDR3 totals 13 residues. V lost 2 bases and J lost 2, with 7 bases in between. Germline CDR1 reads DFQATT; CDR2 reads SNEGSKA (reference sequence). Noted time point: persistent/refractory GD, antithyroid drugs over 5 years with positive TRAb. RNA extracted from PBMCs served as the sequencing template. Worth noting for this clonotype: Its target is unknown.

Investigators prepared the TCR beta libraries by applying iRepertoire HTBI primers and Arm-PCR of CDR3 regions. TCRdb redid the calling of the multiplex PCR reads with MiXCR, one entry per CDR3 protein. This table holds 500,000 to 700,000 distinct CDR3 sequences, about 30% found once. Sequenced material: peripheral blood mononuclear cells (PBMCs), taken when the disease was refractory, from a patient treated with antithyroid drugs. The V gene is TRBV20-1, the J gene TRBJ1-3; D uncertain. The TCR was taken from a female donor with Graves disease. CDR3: CSARQAAGNTIYF. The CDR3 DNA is TGCAGTGCTAGACAGGCGGCTGGAAACACCATATATTTT.